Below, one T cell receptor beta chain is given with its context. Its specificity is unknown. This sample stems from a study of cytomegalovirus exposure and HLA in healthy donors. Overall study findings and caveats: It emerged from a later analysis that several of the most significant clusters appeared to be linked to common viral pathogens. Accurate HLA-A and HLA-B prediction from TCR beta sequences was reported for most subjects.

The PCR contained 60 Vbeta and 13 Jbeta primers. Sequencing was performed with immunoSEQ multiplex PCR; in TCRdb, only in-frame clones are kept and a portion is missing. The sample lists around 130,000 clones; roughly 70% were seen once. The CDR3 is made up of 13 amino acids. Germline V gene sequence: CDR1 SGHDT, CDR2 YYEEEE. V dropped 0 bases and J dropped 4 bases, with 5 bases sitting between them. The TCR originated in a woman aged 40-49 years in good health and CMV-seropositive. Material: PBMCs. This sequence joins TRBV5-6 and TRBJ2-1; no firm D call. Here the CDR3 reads CASSLGAYNEQFF. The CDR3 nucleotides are TGTGCCAGCAGCTTGGGGGCGTACAATGAGCAGTTCTTC.